This T cell receptor (beta chain) emerged from a study of cytomegalovirus exposure and HLA in healthy donors (dated by TCRdb to 2015 to 2018). Regarding the research as a whole: An earlier analysis of approximately 640 of the donors reported 250 to 300 Gb of sequence data and roughly 100 million unique TCR beta sequences from some 180 million T cells. Using immunosequencing, the study profiled T cell repertoires from 500 to 800 subjects and related those repertoires to cytomegalovirus serostatus. Among the roughly 370 genotyped donors, approximately 76% belonged to the genetic ancestry cluster associated with self-reported Caucasian donors. The later analysis used no new phenotypic data to find candidate immune exposures, relying instead on TCR beta sequences and their occurrence across donors. Typing coverage differed by locus: A, B, C, DRB1 and DQB1 were typed in about 629-630 donors, DQA1 in roughly 510, DPA1 in approximately 600, and DPB1 in just under 490. On average, roughly 240,000 unique TCR beta nucleotide sequences were sequenced per donor among roughly 430 genotyped donors of the cohort, with 15% to 20% of those sequences being non-productive. Alongside the repertoire data, information on donor age, sex, ethnicity and CMV serostatus was compiled. A later genetic analysis took genome-wide SNP genotypes for about three fifths of the 666 donors and used that subset as a discovery cohort. In addition to the first cohort of 650 to 750 subjects, a separate validation cohort of over 90 different subjects was used. Approximately 310 gigabases of sequencing data and 80 million or so unique TCR sequences were included in an early release covering about 700 HLA-typed donors. An earlier analysis of several hundred of the donors used high-throughput TCR beta sequencing to judge whether each TCR beta V gene segment behaved as functional or pseudogenic. The study aimed to test whether cataloging public T cell receptors could reveal signatures of past pathogen exposure. Both class I and class II loci were covered by HLA typing, at four-digit resolution. Because of strong linkage in the cohort, five DR-DQ haplotypes were treated as single units for association and clustering. A later analysis re-analyzed previously published TCR beta repertoires from approximately 670 donors and added high-resolution HLA genotyping to study TCR occurrence patterns. Every repertoire in the discovery cohort had been generated on one and the same sequencing platform. The study combined high-throughput TCR immunosequencing, statistical association of individual TCRs with disease status, and machine learning to predict cytomegalovirus infection status.

The germline V gene supplies CDR1 MNHNS and CDR2 SASEGT. Inclusive of the bounding cysteine and phenylalanine, the CDR3 is 14 residues long. Kept here is only the CDR3 DNA, which spans 42 bases and is read in frame from base 1. V is pared back by 7 bases and J by 1 base, with 14 bases lying between the germline termini. Beyond this particular receptor, the publication reports: Specific HLA alleles were associated with 15,000 to 20,000 TCR beta sequences at a false discovery rate of 0.05 in a later analysis. Correlated functional status among segregating V segments might reflect linkage disequilibrium, but an unknown experimental factor could not be ruled out. Most TCR sequences were seen in very few donors, while some public TCRs were found in many individuals. Some IMGT-functional V segments, including TRBV6-2 and TRBV6-3, could not be distinguished by the 87-base-pair reads and were therefore excluded. Roughly uniform sequencing depth across donors was assumed in presence/absence analyses, although this assumption may not hold. Immune exposure information for the cohort was limited to CMV serostatus. According to a later analysis, TCR association rates differed among HLA loci, with DRB1 alleles showing the most associated TCRs and HLA-C alleles showing the fewest. Only TCR beta chains were sequenced in this cohort, and the absence of alpha or paired-chain data limited detectable features. In vitro tests confirmed that three of the cytomegalovirus-associated TCR beta chains recognize cytomegalovirus antigens. In a later analysis, HLA-associated TCR beta chains showed more clonal expansion and lower generation probabilities than non-associated chains that were equally common. HLA typing was unavailable for some donors at each locus, so association tests used only the typed subset. In a later genetic analysis, a missense DCLRE1C variant was associated with V-gene and J-gene trimming of TCR beta chains, and the association was replicated in an independent cohort. Cytomegalovirus status was reported to be diagnosed by the classifier with high specificity and sensitivity in both the original and validation cohorts. According to a later genetic analysis, donors in an Asian-associated ancestry cluster had fewer N-insertions in productive TCRs than the approximately 700-donor mean. A cluster of highly shared sequence variants was judged likely to represent a technical artifact of the sequencing pipeline. It was suggested by the authors that the approach could potentially be generalized to other disease states and immunological phenotypes. In an earlier analysis of 587 of the donors, most TCR beta V segments appeared in productive rearrangements about 90% or about 30% of the time, broadly matching IMGT annotations. When HLA alleles, especially DR and DQ, strongly co-occurred, TCR associations were difficult to assign to individual alleles. According to a later analysis, most CMV-associated TCR beta chains appeared to be HLA-restricted, and the HLA associations seemed to be driven largely by CMV exposure. A further reported finding was that TCR beta sequences accurately predicted the HLA-A and HLA-B alleles for most subjects in the first cohort. Because counts were too low, roughly 17 rarely observed V segments, including chromosome 9 orphons, were left out of the earlier analysis of 587 of the donors. In a later analysis, several top co-occurrence clusters were reported to appear linked to parvovirus B19, influenza, CMV and Epstein-Barr virus. The study gave a list of more than 150 TCR beta chains associated with cytomegalovirus.

Receptor amplification or capture employed the immunoSEQ multiplex PCR assay. For the multiplex PCR, a mixture combining 60 forward primers for TCR Vbeta segments and 13 reverse primers for TCR Jbeta segments was used. The CDR3 region of rearranged TCR beta genes was amplified from genomic DNA by a multiplex PCR assay. On the Illumina HiSeq System, the amplified TCR beta libraries were sequenced as 87-base-pair reads. The paper's processing steps were these. Across the 500 to 700 repertoires, a later analysis counted 80 million or so unique TCR beta chains, around 10 million of which were shared by at least two donors. Raw reads were error-corrected and collapsed into unique sequences by a nearest-neighbor algorithm in which closely related sequences were merged to remove PCR and sequencing errors. Alignment of CDR3 sequences to IMGT reference sequences was used to assign V, D and J gene segments. For a sequence to be retained, a match of at least six nucleotides to both a V gene segment and a J gene segment was required. A rearrangement counted as productive if the CDR3 had no stop codons and remained in frame with V and J, and every other rearrangement counted as non-productive. Following IMGT convention, CDR3 was defined as the stretch from the second conserved V-encoded cysteine up to the conserved J-encoded phenylalanine. The earlier analysis of roughly 590 of the donors excluded sequences that lacked an unambiguous match to a single V gene segment. In an earlier analysis of approximately 500 of the donors, a V segment was called functional when productive rearrangements were above 56.7%, and segregating when the standard deviation between donors exceeded 5%. A statistical classification framework was built to diagnose cytomegalovirus status from the catalog of TCR beta chain sequences. In a later analysis, TCR nucleotide sequences were compared against IMGT/GENE-DB human TR gene sequences so that V and J genes could be assigned. In a later analysis, CDR3 sequences and most-parsimonious VDJ recombination scenarios were assigned using the TCRdist pipeline. In a later analysis, every TCR beta chain was defined by the combination of its CDR3 amino acid sequence and its V-gene family, and reads without a unique V-gene family were dropped. To address suspected cross-contamination and a sequencing artifact, a later analysis removed several hundred highly shared, low-generation-probability nucleotide sequences. For each public chain, a later analysis derived a clonal expansion index from normalized ranks of inferred template counts within each repertoire. Generation probabilities in a later analysis came from a VDJ recombination model fitted to out-of-frame rearrangements, and those results were checked against IGoR. In a later analysis, TCR-TCR, TCR-HLA and TCR-CMV co-occurrence was scored with hypergeometric tests, and a repertoire-size bias correction was applied to TCR pairs. A later analysis estimated false discovery rates by permuting HLA or CMV assignments 20 times. A later analysis grouped co-occurring TCRs with DBSCAN, adding TCRdist sequence similarity when clustering within HLA-allele-positive subsets. Repertoires with fewer than 30,000 or more than 120,000 public chains were left out of co-occurrence clustering, as were five repertoires with anomalous nucleotide sharing. TCRdb retrieved this table from immuneACCESS and kept in-frame rearrangements only. Not all clones are present; in checked studies, unresolved V genes account for under half, and no reason is known for the remainder. D and trimming were read from the DNA, whereas the V and J calls and clone size are those reported in that table. This sample is represented by 110,000 to 150,000 clones; around three quarters of them were singletons. The top ten hold about 2.4% of the sample.

With respect to this clone: Its antigen is currently not known. The record has no base qualities; no much larger clone is one base away.

The cohort was made up of 666 healthy bone marrow donors. At the time of sampling, all cohort members were nominally healthy, though unrecorded immune exposures were likely present. The donor was CMV seropositive and was included in the group of 289 seropositive cohort members. Every donor gave a peripheral blood sample, and the peripheral blood mononuclear cells from that sample were used for TCR beta sequencing. Genomic DNA extraction from the blood cell samples was performed with the Qiagen DNeasy Blood Extraction Kit. The source material was PBMCs. The origin of this receptor is a woman between 18 and 29 years old in good health and CMV-seropositive. The receptor chain draws on TRBV6-1 and TRBJ2-7; no D gene can be assigned with confidence. In nucleotide form, the sequence is TGTGCCAGCATTTTTTCGCCAGAATCCTACGAGCAGTACTTC. Translated, this gives CASIFSPESYEQYF.